Shown below are 12 T cell receptor beta chains from a single sample sequenced in a study of cytomegalovirus exposure and HLA in healthy donors (dated by TCRdb to 2016 to 2017). Library construction relied on the immunoSEQ multiplex PCR assay. For the multiplex PCR, a mixture combining 60 forward primers for TCR Vbeta segments and 13 reverse primers for TCR Jbeta segments was used. Drawn from immuneACCESS, this table holds only the in-frame rearrangements with V and J called that TCRdb kept. Clones are partly lost; checked studies trace under half to an unresolved V gene and leave the rest unexplained. Present in this sample are around 50,000 clones, about 79% of which were seen just once. The leading ten clones occupy approximately 1.5% of the sample. Sequencing was performed on PBMCs. The receptors were gathered from a man aged 40-50 years in good health and CMV-seronegative.

The V call is TRBV30, the J call TRBJ1-5; 8 bases are shared with TRBD1. The trim removed 2 bases at V and 5 bases at J, leaving 2 bases unmatched. In germline, CDR1 is GTSNPN, CDR2 SVGIG (reference sequence). This CDR3 comprises 13 residues. CDR3 amino acids: CAWSSGGHQPQHF. The CDR3 coding sequence is TGTGCCTGGAGTTCAGGGGGCCATCAGCCCCAGCATTTT.

The rearrangement links TRBV15 to TRBJ1-1; possibly TRBD1 for D (6 bases). The CDR3 sequence is 13 residues long. The ends were cut back, 0 bases at V and 10 bases at J, with 12 bases in the middle. Germline CDR1 reads LNHNV; CDR2 reads YYDKDF (reference sequence). The CDR3 DNA follows: TGTGCCACCAGCAGAGATCAATGGACAGCAGCTTTCTTT. The encoded protein is CATSRDQWTAAFF.

This sequence joins TRBV5-1 and TRBJ2-7; TRBD2 matches 12 bases. The V and J ends lost 3 bases and 2 bases, in that order; junction bases with no gene match: 3. CDR3 length: 15 residues. The germline gives CDR1 SGHRS, CDR2 YFSETQ. The CDR3: CASSSRLAGAYEQYF. CDR3 DNA: TGCGCCAGCAGCTCCAGACTAGCGGGGGCCTACGAGCAGTACTTC.

This clone came up once. Here the CDR3 DNA reads TGTGCCAGCAGCGCCGACAGGCAAGAGACCCAGTACTTC. Translated, it gives CASSADRQETQYF. The chain has TRBV5-6 and TRBJ2-5; weak D call: TRBD1 (6 bases). V was pared by 4 bases and J by 2 bases, with 9 bases between. Germline assignment: CDR1 SGHDT and CDR2 YYEEEE. The CDR3 is 13 amino acids.

V and J are TRBV4-3 and TRBJ1-2, with D perhaps matching TRBD1 (6 bases). The CDR3 contains 16 residues. V was pared by 0 bases and J by 4 bases, with 15 bases between. CDR1 and CDR2 (germline): LGHNA, YSLEER. The CDR3 loop is CASSQDQPGDGYGYTF. As DNA, the CDR3 is TGCGCCAGCAGCCAAGATCAGCCAGGGGACGGCTATGGCTACACCTTC.

The chain has TRBV5-1 and TRBJ2-5, with D perhaps matching TRBD2 (5 bases). Germline CDR1 SGHRS, CDR2 YFSETQ. The CDR3 spans 12 residues. V lost 4 bases to trimming and J lost 7 bases, with 11 bases between them. In nucleotides, the CDR3 is TGCGCCAGCAGCCAATTCGGAGGGACCCAGTACTTC. It is translated as CASSQFGGTQYF. The whole variable domain, remainder taken from reference TRBV5-1 and TRBJ2-5, is KAGVTQTPRYLIKTRGQQVTLSCSPISGHRSVSWYQQTPGQGLQFLFEYFSETQRNKGNFPGRFSGRQFSNSRSEMNVSTLELGDSALYLCASSQFGGTQYFGPGTRLLVL.

This chain connects TRBV2 to TRBJ1-3; a weak D match, TRBD1 (5 bases). V was trimmed by 10 bases and J by 0 bases, leaving 10 bases between them. CDR3 length equals 13 residues. Germline CDR1 reads SNHLY; CDR2 reads FYNNEI. CDR3 amino acids: CATTALSGNTIYF. Here the CDR3 DNA reads TGTGCCACGACAGCGCTCTCTGGAAACACCATATATTTT. Based on the CDR3 plus reference TRBV2 and TRBJ1-3, the full variable domain is EPEVTQTPSHQVTQMGQEVILRCVPISNHLYFYWYRQILGQKVEFLVSFYNNEISEKSEIFDDQFSVERPDGSNFTLKIRSTKLEDSAMYFCATTALSGNTIYFGEGSWLTVV.

The V gene is TRBV6-1, the J gene TRBJ1-2, with TRBD1 matching over 10 bases. The CDR3 is 12 amino acids. The V gene's germline CDR1 is MNHNS and CDR2 SASEGT. J lost 8 bases, V lost 8 bases, and 5 bases had no gene match. CDR3 region: CASGGQGRGYTF. In DNA form, the CDR3 reads TGTGCCAGCGGGGGACAGGGGCGCGGCTACACCTTC.

CDR3 DNA sequence: TGTGCCAGCAGCCAGGGGGCGTTAGCCTACGAGCAGTACTTC. It specifies CASSQGALAYEQYF. This chain connects TRBV5-6 to TRBJ2-7, with 8 bases fitting TRBD1. This CDR3 region has 14 residues. CDR1 and CDR2 (germline): SGHDT, YYEEEE. J lost 2 bases, V lost 4 bases, and 5 bases had no gene match.

In DNA form, the CDR3 reads TGTGCCAGCAGTGTTGGGACAGGTGCACTCTATGGCTACACCTTC. Translation gives CASSVGTGALYGYTF. This chain uses TRBV2 with TRBJ1-2; 8 nucleotides line up with TRBD1. The V and J ends lost 4 bases and 4 bases, in that order; junction bases with no gene match: 8. The germline gives CDR1 SNHLY, CDR2 FYNNEI. The CDR3 covers 15 residues.

J is TRBJ1-2 and V is TRBV14, with a tentative D call TRBD1 (5 bases). Trimming pared 6 bases from V and 4 bases from J, leaving 18 bases between. The CDR3 is 15 amino acids. Germline CDR1 reads SGHDN; CDR2 reads FVKESK. The CDR3 nucleotides are TGTGCCAGCAGTGGTCTTGGGGGGGATCCCTATGGCTACACCTTC. Translation: CASSGLGGDPYGYTF.

This clone occurred a few times. The V and J genes are TRBV7-9 and TRBJ1-5; 8 bases match TRBD1. Germline V gene data show CDR1 as SEHNR and CDR2 as FQNEAQ (reference sequence). V dropped 3 bases and J dropped 6; count of bases not matched to a gene: 4. The CDR3 is 14 amino acids. The CDR3 nucleotides are TGTGCCAGCAGCTTTGGTACAGGGGGTCAGCCCCAGCATTTT. Its protein product is CASSFGTGGQPQHF.